This TCR beta chain was recovered during a study of graft-versus-host responses after intestinal transplantation. Study-level background: After anti-thymocyte globulin induction, recipients took tacrolimus and steroids for 3 to 4 years.

Assay used: immunoSEQ multiplex PCR; TCRdb lists only in-frame clones, some missing. The table has some 10,000 clones, about 35% seen once; the top ten hold 13%. This clone was detected once. In germline, CDR1 is MNHNS, CDR2 SASEGT. V lost 7 bases and J lost 4, with 11 bases in between. This CDR3 has 13 amino acids. The authors combined approximately 200,000 CFSE-labeled responder cells with approximately 200,000 irradiated, violet-dye-labeled stimulator cells in plates. Study-wide findings and caveats: Recipient marrow harbored GvH clones, some of which surfaced first in ileum or blood.

The sample was alloreactive CD8+ T cells from a mixed lymphocyte reaction culture, taken before intestinal transplant. Specified subset: CFSE-low proliferating T cells sorted from roughly six-day pre-transplant mixed lymphocyte reaction (GvH or HvG direction). This receptor was identified in a human patient who received an intestinal transplant. The genes are TRBV6-1 and TRBJ2-1; D is perhaps TRBD2 (6 bases). The CDR3 DNA follows: TGTGCCAGCAACCTAGCGTCGTACAATGAGCAGTTCTTC. Encoded protein: CASNLASYNEQFF.